One sample yielded the 18 T cell receptor beta chains listed below, sequenced in a study of radiotherapy plus CTLA-4 blockade in lung cancer. Some clones are missing from TCRdb's copy, which holds only in-frame ones; the method was immunoSEQ multiplex PCR. The sample gives 80,000 to 100,000 clones, around 74% of which show up once; around 2.8% is in the top ten. This material consisted of peripheral blood, taken from a patient treated with radiotherapy plus ipilimumab. The receptors stem from a human donor with non-small cell lung cancer who had a partial response to radiotherapy plus ipilimumab. Some clones in this sample may be carry-over from other donors' samples.

Within the sample, this clone is medium-sized. V usage is TRBV6-1 and J usage is TRBJ1-2; D is perhaps TRBD1 (6 bases). Germline V gene sequence: CDR1 MNHNS, CDR2 SASEGT. The CDR3 covers 14 residues. Trimming took off 4 bases at V and 0 bases at J, with 9 bases between the two ends. CDR3 sequence reads: CASSADRANYGYTF. The CDR3 DNA sequence: TGTGCCAGCAGTGCGGACAGAGCTAACTATGGCTACACCTTC.

This clone was seen more than once but under ten times. The chain recombines TRBV29-1 with TRBJ2-1; 11 bases match TRBD2. Trimming at V came to 4 bases and at J to 8 bases, leaving 10 bases not matched to a gene. CDR3 length: 15 amino acids. The germline V gene encodes CDR1 SQVTM and CDR2 ANQGSEA. This chain's CDR3 is CSVGGTSGGLDEQFF. Here the CDR3 DNA reads TGCAGCGTTGGGGGCACTAGCGGGGGATTGGATGAGCAGTTCTTC.

CDR3 coding DNA: TGTGCCAGCAGCGCCCCCGGGGGGATCACAGATACGCAGTATTTT. This encodes CASSAPGGITDTQYF. The V call is TRBV7-8, the J call TRBJ2-3; TRBD2 matches at 7 bases. The CDR3 runs to 15 residues. The V segment lost 5 bases and the J segment 2 bases; nucleotides outside the gene matches: 7. The germline V gene has CDR1 SGHVS and CDR2 FQNEAQ.

The V and J genes are TRBV5-1 and TRBJ2-3, with 10 bases aligning to TRBD2. The CDR3 covers 16 residues. Germline loops: CDR1 SGHRS, CDR2 YFSETQ. J was trimmed by 3 bases and V by 6 bases; bases with no gene match: 10. The CDR3 is CASTPPGSGRTDTQYF. The CDR3, as DNA: TGCGCCAGCACCCCCCCGGGTAGCGGGAGGACAGATACGCAGTATTTT.

The chain links TRBV7-8 to TRBJ2-1; D is perhaps TRBD2 (7 bases). The CDR3 has 15 residues. V lost 1 base to trimming and J lost 6 bases, with 13 bases between them. From germline, CDR1 is SGHVS and CDR2 FQNEAQ. The CDR3 DNA sequence: TGTGCCAGCAGCTTAGAAGGGGGGGCTGGCAATGAGCAGTTCTTC. Translating it yields CASSLEGGAGNEQFF.

This chain connects TRBV19 to TRBJ2-3; unclear D gene. This CDR3 has 14 amino acids. CDR1 and CDR2 from the germline V gene are LNHDA and SQIVND (reference sequence). The V end lost 2 bases, the J end lost 2 bases, and 8 bases lay between the germline ends. The CDR3 spells CASSISHLTDTQYF. The DNA of the CDR3 is TGTGCCAGTAGTATATCACACCTCACAGATACGCAGTATTTT. Full variable domain (rest looked up from reference TRBV19 and TRBJ2-3): DGGITQSPKYLFRKEGQNVTLSCEQNLNHDAMYWYRQDPGQGLRLIYYSQIVNDFQKGDIAEGYSVSREKKESFPLTVTSAQKNPTAFYLCASSISHLTDTQYFGPGTRLTVL.

This clone was counted at least ten times. This sequence joins TRBV5-1 and TRBJ1-1; 8 positions agree with TRBD1. Germline V gene sequence: CDR1 SGHRS, CDR2 YFSETQ. This CDR3 spans 14 amino acids. Trimming cost V 4 bases and J 5 bases; bases outside gene matches: 7. CDR3 region: CASSLDRGRTEAFF. The CDR3, as DNA: TGCGCCAGCAGCCTTGACAGGGGTAGAACTGAAGCTTTCTTT.

CDR3 DNA: TGTGCCAGCAGTCAAGACAGGGGGCCGGAGGAGCCCCAGCATTTT. It codes for CASSQDRGPEEPQHF. The V gene is TRBV6-6, the J gene TRBJ1-5, with 10 positions matching TRBD1. This CDR3 has 15 amino acids. Germline CDR1 reads MNHNY; CDR2 reads SVGAGI (reference sequence). The J segment lost 8 bases and the V segment lost 5 bases, leaving 9 bases of the junction unmatched.

This clone showed up just a few times. The V and J genes are TRBV18 and TRBJ2-1; 8 bases map to TRBD2. The CDR3 length is 13 residues. The V gene's germline CDR1 is KGHSH and CDR2 LQKENI. The V and J ends lost 6 bases and 5 bases, in that order; junction bases with no gene match: 3. As DNA, the CDR3 is TGTGCCAGCTCTTCGACTAGCGACAATGAGCAGTTCTTC. Its protein is CASSSTSDNEQFF.

The rearrangement joins TRBV19 to TRBJ2-7; D possibly corresponds to TRBD1 (6 bases). Germline assignment: CDR1 LNHDA and CDR2 SQIVND (reference sequence). V was shortened by 5 bases and J by 3 bases, with 14 bases between the two germline ends. This CDR3 is built from 14 residues. The CDR3 coding sequence is TGTGCCAGTAGTGTTCCTGGACAGTACTACGAGCAGTACTTC. It codes for CASSVPGQYYEQYF.

CDR3 in amino acids: CASSQGSRRTGRGGEKLFF. CDR3 in DNA: TGTGCCAGCAGCCAAGGGTCCAGACGGACAGGACGGGGGGGGGAAAAACTGTTTTTT. This chain links TRBV4-2 with TRBJ1-4; 7 bases map to TRBD1. The CDR3 is made up of 19 amino acids. Germline lookup yields CDR1 LGHNA and CDR2 YNFKEQ. Trimming cost V 1 base and J 8 bases; bases outside gene matches: 19.

The chain employs TRBV28 and TRBJ1-5, with D perhaps matching TRBD1 (5 bases). Germline CDR1 and CDR2: MDHEN and SYDVKM. This CDR3 comprises 17 residues. V lost 8 bases, J lost 0 bases, and 20 bases lay in between. The CDR3 here is CASQNGAGRYSNQPQHF. In DNA, the CDR3 is TGTGCCAGCCAAAATGGGGCGGGACGGTATAGCAATCAGCCCCAGCATTTT. Full variable domain (remainder filled in from reference TRBV28 and TRBJ1-5): DVKVTQSSRYLVKRTGEKVFLECVQDMDHENMFWYRQDPGLGLRLIYFSYDVKMKEKGDIPEGYSVSREKKERFSLILESASTNQTSMYLCASQNGAGRYSNQPQHFGDGTRLSIL.

V gene TRBV13 combines with J gene TRBJ2-7; 14 bases are a match to TRBD2. CDR3 length equals 17 residues. Germline CDR1 is PRHDT and CDR2 is FYEKMQ (reference sequence). V shed 0 bases, J shed 6 bases, and the junction held 7 bases outside the gene matches. The CDR3 region is CASSLGPQGLAGVEQYF. The DNA for the CDR3 is TGTGCCAGCAGCTTAGGCCCTCAGGGACTAGCGGGAGTCGAGCAGTACTTC.

The rearrangement joins TRBV9 to TRBJ1-2; TRBD1 matches at 7 bases. The CDR3 runs to 13 residues. The V and J ends lost 5 bases and 4 bases, in that order; junction bases with no gene match: 5. Germline-derived CDR1 and CDR2 are SGDLS and YYNGEE. CDR3 DNA sequence: TGTGCCAGCAGTCGACAGGGAGGCTATGGCTACACCTTC. This gives the protein CASSRQGGYGYTF.

This clone has only a few counts. The V call is TRBV25-1, the J call TRBJ1-5; TRBD1 agrees at 7 bases. The CDR3 is 13 amino acids. Germline V gene lookup returns CDR1 MGHDK and CDR2 SYGVNS. The junction had 3 bases not matched to a gene; V was cut back by 4 bases and J by 6 bases. Written as DNA, the CDR3 is TGTGCCAGCAGTGGCAGGGGGTTTCAGCCCCAGCATTTT. Protein: CASSGRGFQPQHF.

This clone has just one count. The chain joins TRBV27 to TRBJ2-7, with 9 bases that match TRBD2. The V and J ends lost 4 bases and 2 bases, in that order; junction bases with no gene match: 6. The CDR3 is 15 amino acids. The V gene's germline CDR1 is MNHEY and CDR2 SMNVEV (reference sequence). CDR3 bases: TGTGCCAGCAGTTGGCGGGGGGGAGGGCCCTACGAGCAGTACTTC. It encodes CASSWRGGGPYEQYF.

CDR3 nucleotide sequence: TGTGCCAGCAGACACCCGGGACAGGGGTACGAGCAGTACTTC. Amino acid sequence: CASRHPGQGYEQYF. The chain links TRBV6-5 to TRBJ2-7, with TRBD1 matching over 10 bases. The trim removed 6 bases at V and 4 bases at J, leaving 6 bases unmatched. The CDR3 loop spans 14 amino acids. The germline CDR1 and CDR2 sequences are MNHEY and SVGAGI.

V usage is TRBV5-1 and J usage is TRBJ1-2; TRBD1 aligns across 7 bases. CDR3 length equals 15 residues. V dropped 0 bases and J dropped 5; count of bases not matched to a gene: 7. The germline V gene encodes CDR1 SGHRS and CDR2 YFSETQ. Here the CDR3 DNA reads TGCGCCAGCAGCTTGGCGCCGGGACAGCAGTATGGCTACACCTTC. Protein: CASSLAPGQQYGYTF.